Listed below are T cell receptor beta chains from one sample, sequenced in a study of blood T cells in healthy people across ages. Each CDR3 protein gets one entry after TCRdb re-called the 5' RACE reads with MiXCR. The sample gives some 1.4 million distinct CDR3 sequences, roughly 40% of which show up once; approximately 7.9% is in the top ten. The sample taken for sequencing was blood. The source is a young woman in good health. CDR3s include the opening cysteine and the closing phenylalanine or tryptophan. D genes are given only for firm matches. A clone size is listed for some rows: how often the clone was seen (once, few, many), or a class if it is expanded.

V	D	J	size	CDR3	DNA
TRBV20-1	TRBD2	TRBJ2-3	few	CSARRPSGDTDTQYF	TGCAGTGCTAGAAGGCCTAGCGGGGACACAGATACGCAGTATTTT
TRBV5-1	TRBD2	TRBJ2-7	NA	CASRQGGGPYEQYF	TGCGCCAGCAGACAAGGCGGGGGGCCCTACGAGCAGTACTTC
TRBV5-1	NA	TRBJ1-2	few	CASSTTTGIYGYTF	TGCGCCAGCAGCACAACTACAGGGATCTATGGCTACACCTTC
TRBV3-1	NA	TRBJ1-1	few	CASSQEPTGQAFF	TGTGCCAGCAGCCAAGAACCGACAGGTCAAGCTTTCTTT
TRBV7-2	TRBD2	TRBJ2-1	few	CASSLVSGRAVNEQFF	TGTGCCAGCAGCTTAGTTAGCGGGAGGGCCGTCAATGAGCAGTTCTTC
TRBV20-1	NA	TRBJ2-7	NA	CSAGRDGANEQYF	TGCAGTGCTGGAAGGGACGGGGCTAACGAGCAGTACTTC
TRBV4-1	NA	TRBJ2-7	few	CASSQGPRDSRWEQYF	TGCGCCAGCAGCCAAGGGCCCCGGGACTCGCGATGGGAGCAGTACTTC
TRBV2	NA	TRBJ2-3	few	CASNGMDTQYF	TGTGCCAGCAACGGCATGGATACGCAGTATTTT
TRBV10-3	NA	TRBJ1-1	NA	CAISDGRDTEAFF	TGTGCCATCAGTGACGGAAGGGACACTGAAGCTTTCTTT
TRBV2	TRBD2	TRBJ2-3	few	CASSERASGEADTQYF	TGTGCCAGCAGTGAACGGGCTAGCGGGGAGGCAGATACGCAGTATTTT
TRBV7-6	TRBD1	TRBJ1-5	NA	CASSLGQSQNQPQHF	TGTGCCAGCAGTTTGGGACAGAGTCAAAATCAGCCCCAGCATTTT
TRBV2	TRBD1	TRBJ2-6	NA	CASSQQGLSGANVLTF	TGTGCCAGCAGCCAACAGGGGCTTAGCGGGGCCAACGTCCTGACTTTC
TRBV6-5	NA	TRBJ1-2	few	CASSYSKLGGYTF	TGTGCCAGCAGTTACTCGAAGTTAGGCGGCTACACCTTC
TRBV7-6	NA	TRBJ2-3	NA	CASSHRRDTQYF	TGTGCCAGCAGCCATCGTAGAGATACGCAGTATTTT
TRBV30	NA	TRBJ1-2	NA	CAWSVGESLGYTF	TGTGCCTGGAGTGTGGGGGAGAGTCTCGGCTACACCTTC
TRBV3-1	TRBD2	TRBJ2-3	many	CASSQGLAGDTQYF	TGCGCCAGCAGCCAAGGTTTAGCGGGGGATACGCAGTATTTT
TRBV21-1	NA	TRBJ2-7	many	CASSKVPRPEYEQYF	TGTGCCAGCAGCAAAGTTCCCAGGCCTGAATACGAGCAGTACTTC
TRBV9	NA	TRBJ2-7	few	CASRRTRGDEQYF	TGTGCCAGCAGACGTACCCGAGGGGACGAGCAGTACTTC
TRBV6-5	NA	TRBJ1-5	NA	CASSPGQTGRQHF	TGTGCCAGCAGTCCAGGGCAGACCGGACGACAGCATTTT
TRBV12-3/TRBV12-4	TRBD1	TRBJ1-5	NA	CASSMLKGANQPQHF	TGTGCCAGCAGTATGCTAAAGGGGGCGAATCAGCCCCAGCATTTT
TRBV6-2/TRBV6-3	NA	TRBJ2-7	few	CASSYSPLRDYEQYF	TGTGCCAGCAGTTACTCCCCCTTGCGGGACTACGAGCAGTACTTC
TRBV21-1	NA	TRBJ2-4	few	CASSKEKGLAKNIQYF	TGTGCCAGCAGCAAAGAGAAGGGGCTAGCCAAAAACATTCAGTACTTC
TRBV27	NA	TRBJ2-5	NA	CASRRLDKETQYF	TGTGCCAGCAGGCGGTTAGATAAAGAGACCCAGTACTTC
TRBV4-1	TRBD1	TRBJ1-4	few	CASSHPGQHEKLFF	TGCGCCAGCAGCCATCCGGGACAGCATGAAAAACTGTTTTTT